This entry lists 19 T cell receptor beta chains sequenced from one sample in a study of T cell repertoires in cytomegalovirus infection. TCRdb redid the calling of the reads with MiXCR, one entry per CDR3 protein. The sample includes more than 400,000 distinct CDR3 sequences, about 26% of them seen just once. Sequencing input: PBMCs. Receptors originate from a human donor in good health (CMV status not recorded). Some clones in this sample may be carry-over from other donors' samples.

V usage is TRBV7-8 and J usage is TRBJ2-7; weak D call: TRBD1 (5 bases). V lost 5 bases, J lost 3 bases, and 14 bases lay in between. Germline CDR1 and CDR2: SGHVS and FQNEAQ. The CDR3 has 14 amino acids. The chain's CDR3 is CASSQVDRFYEQYF. The CDR3 DNA sequence: TGTGCCAGCAGCCAGGTTGACAGATTCTACGAGCAGTACTTC.

In this sample, this clonotype turned up many times. The chain combines TRBV7-8 with TRBJ1-2; the D gene is possibly TRBD1 (6 bases). The germline CDR1 and CDR2 sequences are SGHVS and FQNEAQ. CDR3 length equals 17 residues. V gave up 3 bases and J gave up 0 bases, with 17 bases separating them. The CDR3 here is CASSFLTGGISNYGYTF. CDR3 sequence (DNA): TGTGCCAGCAGCTTCCTGACCGGGGGCATCTCTAACTATGGCTACACCTTC.

The chain couples TRBV28 to TRBJ2-1; 14 bases line up with TRBD2. The V segment lost 4 bases and the J segment 7 bases; nucleotides outside the gene matches: 6. Germline V lookup: CDR1 MDHEN, CDR2 SYDVKM. This CDR3 region has 16 residues. CDR3 sequence reads: CASSSGTSGRFNEQFF. The DNA of the CDR3 is TGTGCCAGCAGTTCCGGGACTAGCGGGAGATTTAATGAGCAGTTCTTC.

Here the CDR3 reads CASSLLARGEYGYTF. Written as DNA, the CDR3 is TGTGCCAGCAGTTTATTGGCCAGGGGAGAGTATGGCTACACCTTC. This chain uses TRBV27 with TRBJ1-2; weak D call: TRBD1 (6 bases). The CDR3 loop spans 15 amino acids. Germline values: CDR1 MNHEY, CDR2 SMNVEV (reference sequence). V lost 1 base to trimming and J lost 5 bases, with 14 bases between them.

This clonotype was observed a few times. The chain links TRBV6-2 or TRBV6-3 to TRBJ1-5; unclear D gene. The germline CDR1 and CDR2 sequences are MNHEY and SVGEGT. V was clipped by 2 bases and J by 0 bases, with 17 bases between them. The CDR3 extends over 18 amino acids. CDR3 sequence reads: CASSYGQIPGYSNQPQHF. The CDR3 coding sequence is TGTGCCAGCAGTTACGGTCAAATTCCAGGCTATAGCAATCAGCCCCAGCATTTT.

This clonotype was seen at least ten times. The chain employs TRBV7-6 and TRBJ2-7, with D possibly being TRBD2 (6 bases). V lost 1 base and J 9 bases, leaving 7 bases between the germline ends. In germline, CDR1 is SGHVS, CDR2 FNYEAQ. This CDR3 spans 11 amino acids. The CDR3 sequence is CASSLGRGQYF. CDR3 bases: TGTGCCAGCAGCTTAGGGCGGGGGCAGTACTTC. Complete variable domain (other parts from reference TRBV7-6 and TRBJ2-7): GAGVSQSPRYKVTKRGQDVALRCDPISGHVSLYWYRQALGQGPEFLTYFNYEAQQDKSGLPNDRFSAERPEGSISTLTIQRTEQRDSAMYRCASSLGRGQYFGPGTRLTVT.

The chain has TRBV7-4 and TRBJ2-1, with D possibly matching TRBD1 (6 bases). The CDR3 runs 14 residues. Germline CDR1 reads SGHVT; CDR2 reads SQSDAQ. V was clipped by 3 bases and J by 8 bases, with 14 bases between them. DNA of the CDR3: TGTGCCAGCAGCTTGAGAGGGGGAGCTTATGAGCAGTTCTTC. As protein: CASSLRGGAYEQFF.

The rearrangement joins TRBV14 to TRBJ2-2, with 7 bases identical to TRBD1. Germline CDR1 and CDR2: SGHDN and FVKESK. CDR3 size: 14 residues. J was trimmed by 5 bases and V by 2 bases; bases with no gene match: 2. The CDR3 protein is CASSQQQGTGELFF. The CDR3 DNA reads as TGTGCCAGCAGCCAACAACAGGGGACCGGGGAGCTGTTTTTT.

This clonotype was found a few times. The V and J genes are TRBV27 and TRBJ2-7; 7 positions match TRBD2. The ends lost 5 bases at V and 3 bases at J; junction bases unmatched: 7. CDR1 MNHEY and CDR2 SMNVEV come from the germline V gene (reference sequence). The CDR3 has 14 amino acids. Here the CDR3 reads CASSRTGGNYEQYF. The DNA of the CDR3 is TGTGCCAGCAGTCGCACCGGGGGGAACTACGAGCAGTACTTC.

Remarks on this clonotype: Being one base from a much bigger clone, this may be a read error. The gene calls are TRBV7-6 and TRBJ1-2; D possibly corresponds to TRBD1 (5 bases). The V gene lost 4 bases and the J gene lost 7 bases, with 13 bases spanning the gap. CDR1 is SGHVS, CDR2 FNYEAQ, per germline. The CDR3 sequence is 13 residues long. CDR3 nucleotides: TGTGCCAGCAGCTCAAGGGGAAAGGCTGGCTACACCTTC. Protein sequence: CASSSRGKAGYTF.

The table lists this clonotype with a few counts. Here the CDR3 reads CASSSLNQGARETQYF. In DNA, the CDR3 is TGTGCCAGCAGTTCGCTTAATCAGGGGGCGAGGGAGACCCAGTACTTC. The rearrangement links TRBV27 to TRBJ2-5; 8 nucleotides match TRBD1. The J segment lost 5 bases and the V segment lost 4 bases, leaving 12 bases of the junction unmatched. This CDR3 has 16 amino acids. Per the germline V gene, CDR1 is MNHEY and CDR2 is SMNVEV (reference sequence).

This clonotype was observed a handful of times. V gene TRBV28 combines with J gene TRBJ2-7; TRBD1 aligns across 8 bases. CDR3 length: 15 residues. Germline V gene lookup returns CDR1 MDHEN and CDR2 SYDVKM. V trimming: 4 bases; J trimming: 2 bases; junction bases outside the gene matches: 7. CDR3 amino acids: CASSSQTGETYEQYF. In DNA, the CDR3 is TGTGCCAGCAGTTCTCAGACAGGGGAGACCTACGAGCAGTACTTC.

This chain links TRBV29-1 with TRBJ2-1; D is unclear. Germline assignment: CDR1 SQVTM and CDR2 ANQGSEA. The CDR3 covers 13 residues. Trimming left V 4 bases short and J 3 bases short, with 10 bases between. This CDR3 reads CSVGAMSYNEQFF. The CDR3, as DNA: TGCAGCGTTGGGGCGATGAGCTACAATGAGCAGTTCTTC.

In its sample, this clonotype was seen many times. V gene TRBV7-2 combines with J gene TRBJ1-1; weak D call: TRBD1 (5 bases). In germline, CDR1 is SGHTA, CDR2 FQGNSA. This CDR3 comprises 14 residues. Trimming pared 1 base from V and 3 bases from J, leaving 9 bases between. CDR3 sequence (DNA): TGTGCCAGCAGCTTAGTCAGGGCTTACACTGAAGCTTTCTTT. Translation gives CASSLVRAYTEAFF. Using reference TRBV7-2 and TRBJ1-1 for the parts outside the CDR3, the full variable domain is GAGVSQSPSNKVTEKGKDVELRCDPISGHTALYWYRQSLGQGLEFLIYFQGNSAPDKSGLPSDRFSAERTGGSVSTLTIQRTQQEDSAVYLCASSLVRAYTEAFFGQGTRLTVV.

The gene calls are TRBV4-3 and TRBJ2-6, with D possibly matching TRBD1 (5 bases). Trimming shortened V by 0 bases and J by 0 bases, and 6 bases separated the two germline ends. Looked up from germline, CDR1 is LGHNA and CDR2 is YSLEER. This CDR3 has 16 amino acids. The CDR3 here is CASSQDGHSGANVLTF. Written as DNA, the CDR3 is TGCGCCAGCAGCCAAGATGGACACTCTGGGGCCAACGTCCTGACTTTC.

With regard to this clonotype: The junction does not match germline at one end; this may be a read error. The V and J genes are TRBV11-2 and TRBJ2-1, with D perhaps matching TRBD2 (5 bases). CDR1 and CDR2 (germline): SGHAT, FQNNGV. The CDR3 is made up of 14 amino acids. CDR3 amino acids: CASSIDYSYNEQFF. The CDR3 DNA follows: TGTGCCAGCAGCATAGACTATTCCTACAATGAGCAGTTCTTC. Full variable domain (remainder filled in from reference TRBV11-2 and TRBJ2-1): EAGVAQSPRYKIIEKRQSVAFWCNPISGHATLYWYQQILGQGPKLLIQFQNNGVVDDSQLPKDRFSAERLKGVDSTLKIQPAKLEDSAVYLCASSIDYSYNEQFFGPGTRLTVL.

This clonotype showed up just a few times. V usage is TRBV7-8 and J usage is TRBJ2-7; D tentatively reads TRBD1 or TRBD2 (5 bases each). The CDR3 has 14 residues. The germline CDR1 and CDR2 sequences are SGHVS and FQNEAQ. V was trimmed by 2 bases and J by 7 bases, leaving 15 bases between them. For the CDR3, the DNA is TGTGCCAGCAGCTTAAAGCCCATTGAGGGGGAGCAGTACTTC. Translation: CASSLKPIEGEQYF.

J is TRBJ2-3 and V is TRBV7-8, with no clear D. Trimming cost V 4 bases and J 6 bases, with 14 bases left between them. This CDR3 comprises 14 residues. Germline CDR1 SGHVS, CDR2 FQNEAQ. The CDR3 is CASSWRSNPDTQYF. CDR3 sequence (DNA): TGTGCCAGCAGCTGGCGGTCGAACCCCGATACGCAGTATTTT.

The J gene is TRBJ1-2, the V gene TRBV2; 7 nucleotides agree with TRBD1. The CDR3 has 13 residues. Germline trimming cut 6 bases from V and 8 bases from J; bases unmatched to any gene: 9. Germline V gene sequence: CDR1 SNHLY, CDR2 FYNNEI. CDR3 loop: CASRGPTGVGYTF. The CDR3 bases are TGTGCCAGCAGGGGACCCACAGGGGTCGGCTACACCTTC.